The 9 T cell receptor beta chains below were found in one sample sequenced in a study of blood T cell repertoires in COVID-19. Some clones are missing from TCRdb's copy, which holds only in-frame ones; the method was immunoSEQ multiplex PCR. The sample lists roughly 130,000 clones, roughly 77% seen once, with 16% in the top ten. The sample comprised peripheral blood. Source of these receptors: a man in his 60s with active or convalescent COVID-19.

CDR3 sequence reads: CASSLVQRSGDTQYF. Written as DNA, the CDR3 is TGCGCCAGCAGCTTGGTACAGCGAAGCGGAGATACGCAGTATTTT. The rearrangement uses TRBV5-1 and TRBJ2-3, with D possibly being TRBD2 (5 bases). CDR1 SGHRS and CDR2 YFSETQ come from the germline V gene. Trimming removed 0 bases at V and 5 bases at J, with 13 bases between. The CDR3 is 15 residues long.

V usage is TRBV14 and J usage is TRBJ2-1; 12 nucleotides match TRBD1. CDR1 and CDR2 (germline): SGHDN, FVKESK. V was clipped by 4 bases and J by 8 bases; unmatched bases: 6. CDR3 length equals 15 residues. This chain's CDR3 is CASSPSGTGGHEQFF. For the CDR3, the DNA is TGTGCCAGCAGCCCGTCCGGGACAGGGGGCCATGAGCAGTTCTTC.

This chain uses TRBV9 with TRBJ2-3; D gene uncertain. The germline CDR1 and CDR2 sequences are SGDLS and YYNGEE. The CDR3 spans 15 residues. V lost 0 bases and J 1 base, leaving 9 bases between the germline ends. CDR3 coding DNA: TGTGCCAGCAGCGTAGTTGCTGGGCGCACAGATACGCAGTATTTT. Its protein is CASSVVAGRTDTQYF.

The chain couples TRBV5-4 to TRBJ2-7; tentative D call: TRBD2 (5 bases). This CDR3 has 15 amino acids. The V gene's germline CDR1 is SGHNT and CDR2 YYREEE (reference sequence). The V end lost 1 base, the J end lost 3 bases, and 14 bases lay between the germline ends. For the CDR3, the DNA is TGTGCCAGCAGCTTGCTGGCTTCCGGGGACTACGAGCAGTACTTC. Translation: CASSLLASGDYEQYF.

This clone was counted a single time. CDR3 nucleotide sequence: TGTGCCAGCAGTTATAAACGGGTGGCAGATACGCAGTATTTT. Amino acid sequence: CASSYKRVADTQYF. The genes are TRBV6-5 and TRBJ2-3; no reliable D call. V was trimmed by 3 bases and J by 4 bases, leaving 11 bases between them. The CDR3 sequence is 14 residues long. Germline CDR1 MNHEY, CDR2 SVGAGI.

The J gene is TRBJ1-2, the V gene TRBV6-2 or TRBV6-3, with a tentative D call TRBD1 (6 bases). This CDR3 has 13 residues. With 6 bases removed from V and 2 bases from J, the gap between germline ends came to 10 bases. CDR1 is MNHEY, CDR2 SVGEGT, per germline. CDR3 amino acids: CASSRGQNYGYTF. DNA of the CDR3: TGTGCCAGCAGCCGAGGACAGAACTATGGCTACACCTTC.

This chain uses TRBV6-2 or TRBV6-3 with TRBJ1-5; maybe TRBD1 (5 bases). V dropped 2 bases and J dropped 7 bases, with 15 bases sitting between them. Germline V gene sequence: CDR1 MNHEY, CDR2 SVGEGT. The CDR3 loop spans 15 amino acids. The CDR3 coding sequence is TGTGCCAGCAGTTACGATGGTGCACAGGTCCAGCCCCAGCATTTT. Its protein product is CASSYDGAQVQPQHF.

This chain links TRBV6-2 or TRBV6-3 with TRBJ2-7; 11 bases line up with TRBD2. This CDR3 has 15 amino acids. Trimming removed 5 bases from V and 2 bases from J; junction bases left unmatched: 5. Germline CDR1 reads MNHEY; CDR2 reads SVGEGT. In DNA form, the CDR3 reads TGTGCCAGCAGTCGTAGCGGGAGGGCCCCCTACGAGCAGTACTTC. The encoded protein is CASSRSGRAPYEQYF.

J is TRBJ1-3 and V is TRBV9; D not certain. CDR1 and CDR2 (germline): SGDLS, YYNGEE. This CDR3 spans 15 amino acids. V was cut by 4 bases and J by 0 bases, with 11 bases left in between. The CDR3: CASSPAARSGNTIYF. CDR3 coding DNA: TGTGCCAGCAGCCCTGCGGCCCGCTCTGGAAACACCATATATTTT.